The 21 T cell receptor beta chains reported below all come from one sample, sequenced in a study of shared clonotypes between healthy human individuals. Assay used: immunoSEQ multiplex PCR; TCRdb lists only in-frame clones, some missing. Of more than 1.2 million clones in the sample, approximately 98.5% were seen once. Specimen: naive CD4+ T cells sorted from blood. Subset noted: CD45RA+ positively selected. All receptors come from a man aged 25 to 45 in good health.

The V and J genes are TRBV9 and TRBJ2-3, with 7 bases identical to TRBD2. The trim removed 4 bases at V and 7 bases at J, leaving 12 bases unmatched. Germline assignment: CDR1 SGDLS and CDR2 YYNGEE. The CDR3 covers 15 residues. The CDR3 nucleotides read TGTGCCAGCAGCTTTCGGGACCTGGGGGGGAATACGCAGTATTTT. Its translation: CASSFRDLGGNTQYF. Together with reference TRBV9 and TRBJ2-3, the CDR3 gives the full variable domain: DSGVTQTPKHLITATGQRVTLRCSPRSGDLSVYWYQQSLDQGLQFLIQYYNGEERAKGNILERFSAQQFPDLHSELNLSSLELGDSALYFCASSFRDLGGNTQYFGPGTRLTVL.

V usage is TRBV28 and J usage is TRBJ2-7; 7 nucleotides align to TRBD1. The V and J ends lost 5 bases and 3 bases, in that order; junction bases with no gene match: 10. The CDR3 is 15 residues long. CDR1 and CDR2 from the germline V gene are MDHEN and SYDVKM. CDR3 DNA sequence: TGTGCCAGCAGTACCCCAACCCCAGGGGGCTACGAGCAGTACTTC. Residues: CASSTPTPGGYEQYF.

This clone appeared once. The CDR3 is CASSILGLPNTEAFF. The CDR3 nucleotides read TGTGCCAGTAGTATATTGGGACTCCCAAACACTGAAGCTTTCTTT. The chain joins TRBV19 to TRBJ1-1; maybe TRBD1 (5 bases). This CDR3 has 15 residues. Trimming removed 2 bases at V and 2 bases at J, with 12 bases between. Germline V CDR1 and CDR2: LNHDA, SQIVND (reference sequence).

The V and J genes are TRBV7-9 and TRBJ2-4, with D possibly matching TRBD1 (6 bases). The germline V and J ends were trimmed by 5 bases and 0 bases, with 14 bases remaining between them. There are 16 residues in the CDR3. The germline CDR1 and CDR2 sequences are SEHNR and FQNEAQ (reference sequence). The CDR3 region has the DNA TGTGCCAGCAGCAGCCGGGACACCATAGCCAAAAACATTCAGTACTTC. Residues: CASSSRDTIAKNIQYF.

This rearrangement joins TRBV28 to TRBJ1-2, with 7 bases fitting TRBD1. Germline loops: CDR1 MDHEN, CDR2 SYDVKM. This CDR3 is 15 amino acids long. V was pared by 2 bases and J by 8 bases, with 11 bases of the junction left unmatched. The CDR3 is CASSLSGEGANGYTF. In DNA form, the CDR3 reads TGTGCCAGCAGTTTAAGCGGAGAGGGGGCGAACGGCTACACCTTC.

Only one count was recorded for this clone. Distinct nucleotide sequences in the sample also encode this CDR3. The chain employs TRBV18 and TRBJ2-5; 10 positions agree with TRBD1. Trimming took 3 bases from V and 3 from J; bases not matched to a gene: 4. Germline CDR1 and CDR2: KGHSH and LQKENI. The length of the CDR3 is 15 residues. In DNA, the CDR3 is TGTGCCAGCTCACCGGGGACAGGGGCGGAAGAGACCCAGTACTTC. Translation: CASSPGTGAEETQYF.

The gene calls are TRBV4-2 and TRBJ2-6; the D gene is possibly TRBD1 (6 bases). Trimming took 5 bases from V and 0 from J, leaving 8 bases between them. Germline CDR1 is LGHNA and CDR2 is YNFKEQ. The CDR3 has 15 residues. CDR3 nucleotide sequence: TGTGCCAGCAGCACAGGGACCTCTGGGGCCAACGTCCTGACTTTC. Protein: CASSTGTSGANVLTF.

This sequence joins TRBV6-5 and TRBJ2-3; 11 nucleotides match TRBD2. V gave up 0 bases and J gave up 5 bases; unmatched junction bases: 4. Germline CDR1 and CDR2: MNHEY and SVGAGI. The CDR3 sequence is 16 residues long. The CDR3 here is CASSYSTGLAGDTQYF. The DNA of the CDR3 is TGTGCCAGCAGTTACTCGACTGGACTAGCGGGAGATACGCAGTATTTT.

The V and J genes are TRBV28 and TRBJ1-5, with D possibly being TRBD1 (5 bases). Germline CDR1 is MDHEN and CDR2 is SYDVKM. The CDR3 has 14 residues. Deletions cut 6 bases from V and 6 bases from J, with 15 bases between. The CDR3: CASREAGAGQPQHF. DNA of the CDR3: TGTGCCAGCAGGGAGGCTGGGGCAGGTCAGCCCCAGCATTTT.

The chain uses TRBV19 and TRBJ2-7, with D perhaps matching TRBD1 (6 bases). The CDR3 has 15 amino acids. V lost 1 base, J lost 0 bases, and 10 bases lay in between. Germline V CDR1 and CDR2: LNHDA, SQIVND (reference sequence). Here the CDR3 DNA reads TGTGCCAGTAGTATAGGACAGGCGAGCTCCTACGAGCAGTACTTC. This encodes CASSIGQASSYEQYF.

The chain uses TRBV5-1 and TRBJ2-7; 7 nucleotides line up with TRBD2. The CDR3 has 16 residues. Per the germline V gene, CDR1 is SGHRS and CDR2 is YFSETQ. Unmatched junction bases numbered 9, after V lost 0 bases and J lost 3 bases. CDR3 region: CASSLVLGAGIYEQYF. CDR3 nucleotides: TGCGCCAGCAGCTTGGTCCTTGGAGCGGGGATCTACGAGCAGTACTTC. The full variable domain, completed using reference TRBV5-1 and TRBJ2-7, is KAGVTQTPRYLIKTRGQQVTLSCSPISGHRSVSWYQQTPGQGLQFLFEYFSETQRNKGNFPGRFSGRQFSNSRSEMNVSTLELGDSALYLCASSLVLGAGIYEQYFGPGTRLTVT.

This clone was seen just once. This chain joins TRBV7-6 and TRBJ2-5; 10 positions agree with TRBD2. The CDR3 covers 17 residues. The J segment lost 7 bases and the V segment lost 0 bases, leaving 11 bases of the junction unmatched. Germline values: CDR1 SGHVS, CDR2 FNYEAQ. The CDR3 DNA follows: TGTGCCAGCAGCTTAGCTCCCCGGACTAGCGGTCTTGTGACCCAGTACTTC. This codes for CASSLAPRTSGLVTQYF.

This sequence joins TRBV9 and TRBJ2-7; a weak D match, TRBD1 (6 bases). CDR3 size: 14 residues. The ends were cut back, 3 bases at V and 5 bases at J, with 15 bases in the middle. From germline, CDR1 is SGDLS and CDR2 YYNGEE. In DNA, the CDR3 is TGTGCCAGCAGCGGCCCAGGGGTGGGGAACGAGCAGTACTTC. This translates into CASSGPGVGNEQYF.

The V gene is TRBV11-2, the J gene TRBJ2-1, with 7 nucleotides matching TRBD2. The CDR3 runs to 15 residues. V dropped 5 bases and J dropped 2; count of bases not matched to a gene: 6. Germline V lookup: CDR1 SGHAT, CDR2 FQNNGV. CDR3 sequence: CASSPGLGAYNEQFF. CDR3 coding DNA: TGTGCCAGCAGCCCTGGACTAGGGGCCTACAATGAGCAGTTCTTC.

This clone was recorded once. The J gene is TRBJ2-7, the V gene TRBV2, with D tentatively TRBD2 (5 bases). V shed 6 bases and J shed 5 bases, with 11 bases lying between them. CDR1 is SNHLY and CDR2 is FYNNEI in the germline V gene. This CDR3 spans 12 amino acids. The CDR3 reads CASSRGRNEQYF. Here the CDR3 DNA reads TGTGCCAGCAGCCGGGGAAGGAACGAGCAGTACTTC.

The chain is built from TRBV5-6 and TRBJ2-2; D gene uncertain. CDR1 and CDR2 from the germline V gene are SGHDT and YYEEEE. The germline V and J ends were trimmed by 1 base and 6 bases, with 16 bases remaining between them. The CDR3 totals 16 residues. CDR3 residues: CASSLRKRLVAGELFF. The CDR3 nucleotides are TGTGCCAGCAGCTTGAGGAAAAGGTTGGTGGCCGGGGAGCTGTTTTTT.

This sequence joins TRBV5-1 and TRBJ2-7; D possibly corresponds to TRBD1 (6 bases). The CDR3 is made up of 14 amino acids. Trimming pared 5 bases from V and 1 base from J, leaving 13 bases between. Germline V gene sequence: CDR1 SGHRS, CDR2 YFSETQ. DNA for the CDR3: TGCGCCAGCAGGAGGGACATAGGATCCTACGAGCAGTACTTC. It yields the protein CASRRDIGSYEQYF.

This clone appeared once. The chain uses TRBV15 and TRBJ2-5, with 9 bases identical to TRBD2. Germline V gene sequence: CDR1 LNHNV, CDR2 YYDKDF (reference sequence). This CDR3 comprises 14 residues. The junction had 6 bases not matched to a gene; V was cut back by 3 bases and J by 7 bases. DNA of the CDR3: TGTGCCACCAGCAGGACTAGCGGAACGGGGACCCAGTACTTC. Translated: CATSRTSGTGTQYF.

Written as DNA, the CDR3 is TGTGCCAGCAGACCGGGGGGCGGAGAGACCCAGTACTTC. Its translation: CASRPGGGETQYF. The chain recombines TRBV9 with TRBJ2-5; D is perhaps TRBD2 (7 bases). The CDR3 spans 13 residues. V gave up 5 bases and J gave up 4 bases, with 12 bases separating them. CDR1 and CDR2 from the germline V gene are SGDLS and YYNGEE. The full variable domain, completed using reference TRBV9 and TRBJ2-5, is DSGVTQTPKHLITATGQRVTLRCSPRSGDLSVYWYQQSLDQGLQFLIQYYNGEERAKGNILERFSAQQFPDLHSELNLSSLELGDSALYFCASRPGGGETQYFGPGTRLLVL.

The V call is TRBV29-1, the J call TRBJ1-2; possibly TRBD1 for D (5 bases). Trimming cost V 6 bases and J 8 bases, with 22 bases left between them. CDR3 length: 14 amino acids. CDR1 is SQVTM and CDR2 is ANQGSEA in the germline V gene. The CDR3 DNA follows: TGCAGCGTCGTACCCCAGGGAATCTTTGGAGGCTACACCTTC. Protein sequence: CSVVPQGIFGGYTF.

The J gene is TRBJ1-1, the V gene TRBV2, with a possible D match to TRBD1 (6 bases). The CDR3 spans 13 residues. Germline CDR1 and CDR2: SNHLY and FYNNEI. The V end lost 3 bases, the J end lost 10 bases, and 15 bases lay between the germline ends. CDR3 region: CASSESQGIVAFF. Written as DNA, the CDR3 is TGTGCCAGCAGTGAGTCCCAGGGGATCGTAGCTTTCTTT.